This T cell receptor beta chain was captured in a study of CD8+CD57+ T cells in acquired aplastic anemia. The CDR3 contains 17 residues. Worth noting for this clonotype: A read error may explain this, as a much larger clone is one base away.

Genomic DNA constituted the template upon which TCR beta VDJ and CDR3 profiling was performed. TCRdb itself ran the reads through MiXCR, one entry per CDR3 protein. The sample consists of roughly 190,000 distinct CDR3 sequences, around 50% of them appearing once. The chain uses TRBV12-3 or TRBV12-4 and TRBJ1-2; D is ambiguous. Material: sorted CD4+, CD8+, or CD8+CD57+ T cells (not recorded which) from PBMCs. This receptor was obtained from a human donor in good health, serving as a control. The CDR3, as DNA: TGTGCCAGCAGTATAGACCTGCCCCCTCCCCCTCTCTATGGCCACACCTTC. It encodes CASSIDLPPPPLYGHTF.